This T cell receptor (beta chain) was sequenced during a study of blood T cell repertoires in COVID-19. With 2 bases removed from V and 2 bases from J, the gap between germline ends came to 13 bases. Germline V lookup: CDR1 SGHRS, CDR2 YFSETQ. The CDR3 loop spans 15 amino acids. The method was immunoSEQ multiplex PCR; TCRdb's version includes in-frame clones alone and lacks a portion of them. The repertoire consists of around 190,000 clones, with 80% to 90% occurring once and the leading ten covering roughly 20%. Sequenced: peripheral blood. This clonotype was obtained from a man in his 70s with active or convalescent COVID-19. This chain links TRBV5-1 with TRBJ1-1; tentative D call: TRBD1 (6 bases). The CDR3, as DNA: TGCGCCAGCAGCTTCTACCCGGACAGTAACACTGAAGCTTTCTTT. As protein: CASSFYPDSNTEAFF.